This T cell receptor (beta chain) appears in the sequencing data of a study of CD8 T cells in ankylosing spondylitis. Turning to this clonotype: Its matching antigen is unknown.

Findings and caveats of the study: Among TCR beta sequences, a motif of about 8 highly homologous variants appeared characteristic of ankylosing spondylitis blood. Disease-linked clones were CD8+ and relatively rare in peripheral blood.

TCRdb fed the 5' RACE reads into MiXCR, producing one record per CDR3 protein. The table has 190,000 or so distinct CDR3 sequences, roughly 13% seen once. Sequenced material: blood, either unsorted or a sorted T cell fraction (not recorded which). This TCR derives from a male donor with ankylosing spondylitis or in good health (not recorded which).

The CDR3 loop reads CASTVSLGYEQYF. The CDR3 DNA sequence: TGTGCCAGCACCGTCTCCCTAGGCTACGAGCAGTACTTC. The chain links TRBV7-9 to TRBJ2-7; no definite D call. Germline V gene data show CDR1 as SEHNR and CDR2 as FQNEAQ (reference sequence). This CDR3 has 13 amino acids. V gave up 7 bases and J gave up 3 bases, with 13 bases separating them.